These T cell receptor beta chains were read from a single sample in a study of blood T cells in healthy people across ages. A single record per CDR3 protein comes from TCRdb applying MiXCR to the 5' RACE reads. The table records 800,000 to 950,000 distinct CDR3 sequences, roughly 28% of them present only once. The sample was also linked to a second study, of T cells of mothers and their children.

Sample: blood. Every receptor here comes from a woman in her 40s in good health. Each CDR3 is given with its conserved first and last residue. The D gene is left open where the match is weak. Not every row has a clone size; where given, it reads once, few, many or a size class.

size	V	D	J	DNA	CDR3
-	TRBV9	-	TRBJ2-1	TGTGCCAGCAGCGCAGGGAATTGGAACCTCCCCGGGGAGCAGTTCTTC	CASSAGNWNLPGEQFF
-	TRBV3-1	-	TRBJ2-5	TGTGCCAGCAGCCAGCAGTTCCGAGGGGGGCTTGAGACCCAGTACTTC	CASSQQFRGGLETQYF
many	TRBV20-1	TRBD2	TRBJ2-1	TGCAGTGCTAGGTTTCCGTGGGGACTAGCGGGGATATACAATGAGCAGTTCTTC	CSARFPWGLAGIYNEQFF
-	TRBV7-9	-	TRBJ2-5	TGTGCCAGCAGCTTAGTCTTGGGCCTACTTGAAGAGACCCAGTACTTC	CASSLVLGLLEETQYF
-	TRBV28	TRBD1	TRBJ1-2	TGTGCCAGCAGTCCCCGGTCTTACCGGGACAGGGGAAGCGGTGGCTACACCTTC	CASSPRSYRDRGSGGYTF
-	TRBV29-1	-	TRBJ2-7	TGCAGCGTTCGGACAGAATCCTACGAGCAGTACTTC	CSVRTESYEQYF
few	TRBV9	TRBD2	TRBJ2-5	TGTGCCAGCAGCACCCCCACAGCGGGGCAAGAGACCCAGTACTTC	CASSTPTAGQETQYF
few	TRBV28	-	TRBJ1-5	TGTGCCAGCAGTTTAACGGGGGGCCGGGGCAATCAGCCCCAGCATTTT	CASSLTGGRGNQPQHF
-	TRBV4-2	-	TRBJ2-7	TGTGCCAGCAGCCAAGAAGGCCACCAGGCGCGGGAGCAGTACTTC	CASSQEGHQAREQYF
few	TRBV7-9	-	TRBJ2-4	TGTGCCAGCAGCTTAGGTGCCATTAAGGAGCAGTACTTC	CASSLGAIKEQYF